These 10 T cell receptor beta chains came from one sample sequenced in a study of T cells in Graves' hyperthyroidism and ophthalmopathy. Amplification yielded TCR beta CDR3 regions, with RNA transcripts as the source. The HTBI set primed first-round TCR CDR3 RT-PCR. TCRdb re-derived calls from the multiplex PCR reads in MiXCR, one entry per CDR3 protein. The sample comprises around 300,000 distinct CDR3 sequences, around 22% of which are singletons, and 64% rests with the top ten. The sequencing input was blood. Receptor source: a man aged 25 to 45 with Graves' ophthalmopathy.

This clonotype has just a few counts. The chain uses TRBV6-5 and TRBJ2-5; no reliable D call. From germline, CDR1 is MNHEY and CDR2 SVGAGI. Trimming stripped 0 bases from V and 5 bases from J, with 4 bases between. CDR3 size: 12 residues. CDR3 protein: CASSYSSETQYF. The CDR3 DNA reads TGTGCCAGCAGTTACTCGTCCGAGACCCAGTACTTC.

This clonotype has more than one count but fewer than ten. The V call is TRBV12-3 or TRBV12-4, the J call TRBJ2-1, with D uncertain. The ends were cut back, 5 bases at V and 0 bases at J, with 14 bases in the middle. The CDR3 covers 16 residues. The DNA for the CDR3 is TGTGCCAGCAGTCCGACGGGCCGACTCTCCTACAATGAGCAGTTCTTC. This encodes CASSPTGRLSYNEQFF.

This clonotype was counted ten times or more. The CDR3 DNA sequence: TGTGCCAGCAGTTCCTCCGAGGACAGCCTCACAGATACGCAGTATTTT. It codes for CASSSSEDSLTDTQYF. The rearrangement uses TRBV28 and TRBJ2-3; a weak D match, TRBD1 (6 bases). Trimming shortened V by 4 bases and J by 2 bases, and 16 bases separated the two germline ends. The CDR3 length is 16 residues. Germline CDR1 MDHEN, CDR2 SYDVKM.

This clonotype was detected only a few times. The rearrangement joins TRBV10-3 to TRBJ1-2, with TRBD1 as a possible D gene (5 bases). The V and J ends lost 0 bases and 4 bases respectively, with 9 bases between them. Germline assignment: CDR1 ENHRY and CDR2 SYGVKD. CDR3 length equals 14 residues. The CDR3 coding sequence is TGTGCCATCAGTGAGTCTGGGGCAGTCTATGGCTACACCTTC. It encodes CAISESGAVYGYTF.

In regard to this clonotype: The junction and the germline gene differ at one end; a read error may be behind it. The J gene is TRBJ2-2, the V gene TRBV5-1; 8 bases map to TRBD2. This CDR3 spans 14 amino acids. CDR1 SGHRS and CDR2 YFSETQ come from the germline V gene. CDR3 sequence reads: CASSSGGDPGELFF. CDR3 nucleotides: TGCGCCAGCAGCTCGGGGGGGGACCCCGGGGAACTGTTTTTT.

The chain combines TRBV10-3 with TRBJ2-3; 10 nucleotides match TRBD2. The CDR3 extends over 17 amino acids. CDR1 is ENHRY, CDR2 SYGVKD, per germline. Losses at the gene ends were 4 bases for V and 1 base for J; bases not matched to a gene: 8. DNA of the CDR3: TGTGCCATCAGTGTACTAGCGGGGCAAGGGGGCACAGATACGCAGTATTTT. Its translation: CAISVLAGQGGTDTQYF.

V usage is TRBV6-5 and J usage is TRBJ1-2; D might be TRBD1 (6 bases). V shed 3 bases and J shed 3 bases, with 11 bases lying between them. Germline loops: CDR1 MNHEY, CDR2 SVGAGI. This CDR3 has 14 residues. The CDR3: CASSYEGVDYGYTF. The CDR3 bases are TGTGCCAGCAGTTATGAGGGGGTAGACTATGGCTACACCTTC.

The chain links TRBV7-9 to TRBJ1-3; TRBD1 matches at 7 bases. The length of the CDR3 is 14 residues. V was pared by 5 bases and J by 2 bases, with 3 bases of the junction left unmatched. Germline-derived CDR1 and CDR2 are SEHNR and FQNEAQ (reference sequence). CDR3 sequence (DNA): TGTGCCAGCAGCGACACAGGGGCTGGAAACACCATATATTTT. Residues: CASSDTGAGNTIYF.

This chain links TRBV11-2 with TRBJ2-3; D not certain. Deletions cut 1 base from V and 5 bases from J, with 10 bases between. The CDR3 loop spans 14 amino acids. CDR1 SGHAT and CDR2 FQNNGV come from the germline V gene. The CDR3 is CASSLGTSGDTQYF. Written as DNA, the CDR3 is TGTGCCAGCAGCTTAGGTACGTCTGGAGATACGCAGTATTTT.

This clonotype was seen a few times. This CDR3 is CAISESVASYGYTF. DNA for the CDR3: TGTGCCATCAGTGAGTCGGTTGCATCCTATGGCTACACCTTC. J is TRBJ1-2 and V is TRBV10-3, with D unresolved. The V gene's germline CDR1 is ENHRY and CDR2 SYGVKD. The V gene lost 0 bases and the J gene lost 4 bases, with 9 bases spanning the gap. The CDR3 has 14 residues.